These 25 T cell receptor beta chains were all obtained from the same sample, sequenced in a study of T-cell memory formation after mild COVID-19. MiXCR was run by TCRdb on the 5' RACE reads, yielding one entry per CDR3 protein. The profile shows 560,000 or so distinct CDR3 sequences, roughly 17% of them singletons. The sample was PBMCs or a T cell subset sorted from them (not recorded which). All receptors derive from an adult woman who had mild COVID-19 (a few samples of this study predate the infection). Cell type and time point are not known.

This clonotype was observed a few times. The chain links TRBV27 to TRBJ2-7, with TRBD2 as a possible D gene (5 bases). Trimming stripped 7 bases from V and 3 bases from J, with 16 bases between. The germline V gene has CDR1 MNHEY and CDR2 SMNVEV (reference sequence). The CDR3 has 14 amino acids. The CDR3 DNA sequence: TGTGCCAGCATTCCCTCGGCGGGCCTCTACGAGCAGTACTTC. This encodes CASIPSAGLYEQYF.

The V call is TRBV9, the J call TRBJ2-5, with 14 bases fitting TRBD2. Germline CDR1 is SGDLS and CDR2 is YYNGEE. V dropped 0 bases and J dropped 4; count of bases not matched to a gene: 11. The CDR3 length is 19 residues. The CDR3 region has the DNA TGTGCCAGCAGCGTAGGTCGACTAGCGGGGGGGCCGAGAGGAGAGACCCAGTACTTC. It encodes CASSVGRLAGGPRGETQYF.

The rearrangement links TRBV9 to TRBJ2-3; TRBD2 aligns across 8 bases. The CDR3 spans 15 residues. V was pared by 0 bases and J by 5 bases, with 5 bases of the junction left unmatched. Germline V gives CDR1 SGDLS, CDR2 YYNGEE. The CDR3 sequence is CASSVAGGPGDTQYF. CDR3 nucleotide sequence: TGTGCCAGCAGCGTAGCGGGGGGGCCCGGAGATACGCAGTATTTT.

V usage is TRBV9 and J usage is TRBJ1-1; D call uncertain. The germline V and J ends were trimmed by 0 bases and 1 base, with 13 bases remaining between them. The CDR3 runs 16 residues. Per germline, CDR1 SGDLS and CDR2 YYNGEE. The CDR3 is CASSVAPISGNTEAFF. As DNA, the CDR3 is TGTGCCAGCAGCGTAGCTCCTATCAGCGGGAACACTGAAGCTTTCTTT.

The chain joins TRBV6-5 to TRBJ1-1, with 9 bases that match TRBD1. The CDR3 is made up of 14 amino acids. The germline CDR1 and CDR2 sequences are MNHEY and SVGAGI. V lost 5 bases, J lost 6 bases, and 7 bases stayed unmatched. CDR3 sequence: CASSPWTGEAEAFF. The CDR3 nucleotides read TGTGCCAGCAGTCCTTGGACAGGGGAAGCTGAAGCTTTCTTT.

This clonotype showed up just once. The chain joins TRBV5-1 to TRBJ1-1; maybe TRBD1 (5 bases). The V and J ends lost 0 bases and 1 base respectively, with 16 bases between them. The CDR3 is made up of 17 amino acids. Germline assignment: CDR1 SGHRS and CDR2 YFSETQ. CDR3 protein: CASSLAGDANGNTEAFF. DNA for the CDR3: TGCGCCAGCAGCTTGGCTGGGGACGCGAACGGGAACACTGAAGCTTTCTTT. The entire variable domain, with the rest obtained from reference TRBV5-1 and TRBJ1-1, is as follows: KAGVTQTPRYLIKTRGQQVTLSCSPISGHRSVSWYQQTPGQGLQFLFEYFSETQRNKGNFPGRFSGRQFSNSRSEMNVSTLELGDSALYLCASSLAGDANGNTEAFFGQGTRLTVV.

Only a few counts were recorded for this clonotype. The chain couples TRBV15 to TRBJ2-4; D gene ambiguous. CDR1 is LNHNV and CDR2 is YYDKDF in the germline V gene (reference sequence). The V end lost 0 bases, the J end lost 7 bases, and 19 bases lay between the germline ends. The CDR3 has 17 residues. CDR3 nucleotide sequence: TGTGCCACCAGCAGAGAGGATAGTGTCCCACAAAGGAACATTCAGTACTTC. This translates into CATSREDSVPQRNIQYF.

This sequence joins TRBV6-1 and TRBJ1-4; 9 bases match TRBD1. This CDR3 has 15 amino acids. After removal of 5 bases from V and 3 bases from J, the junction contained 4 bases not matched to a gene. Germline lookup yields CDR1 MNHNS and CDR2 SASEGT. The DNA of the CDR3 is TGTGCCAGCAGTAAGGACAGGGGAGCTAATGAAAAACTGTTTTTT. Encoded protein: CASSKDRGANEKLFF.

This clonotype was found a few times. The chain recombines TRBV2 with TRBJ2-7, with 9 bases aligning to TRBD2. From germline, CDR1 is SNHLY and CDR2 FYNNEI. The CDR3 extends over 14 amino acids. The V gene end was trimmed by 6 bases and the J gene end by 6 bases; junction bases not matched to a gene: 9. The CDR3 DNA follows: TGTGCCAGCAGGGGCGCTAGCGGGGATGTCGAGCAGTACTTC. It encodes CASRGASGDVEQYF.

This clonotype was counted between two and nine times. The chain employs TRBV11-2 and TRBJ2-7, with D perhaps TRBD2 (7 bases). Trimming cost V 1 base and J 4 bases, with 11 bases left between them. The germline V gene has CDR1 SGHAT and CDR2 FQNNGV. The CDR3 is made up of 14 amino acids. The CDR3 DNA follows: TGTGCCAGCAGCTTAGTAAGGGGGGGTTACGAGCAGTACTTC. Its protein is CASSLVRGGYEQYF. Looking up the rest from reference TRBV11-2 and TRBJ2-7 gives the full variable domain: EAGVAQSPRYKIIEKRQSVAFWCNPISGHATLYWYQQILGQGPKLLIQFQNNGVVDDSQLPKDRFSAERLKGVDSTLKIQPAKLEDSAVYLCASSLVRGGYEQYFGPGTRLTVT.

J is TRBJ2-7 and V is TRBV6-5, with unresolved D. The V and J ends lost 2 bases and 3 bases respectively, with 8 bases between them. Germline V gene lookup returns CDR1 MNHEY and CDR2 SVGAGI. There are 13 residues in the CDR3. Here the CDR3 reads CASSYRLYYEQYF. The CDR3 DNA reads TGTGCCAGCAGTTACCGCCTTTACTACGAGCAGTACTTC.

The V and J genes are TRBV9 and TRBJ2-7; no clear D gene. Germline V lookup: CDR1 SGDLS, CDR2 YYNGEE. The length of the CDR3 is 14 residues. With 3 bases removed from V and 3 bases from J, the gap between germline ends came to 13 bases. The CDR3 loop reads CASSDGVKGYEQYF. DNA of the CDR3: TGTGCCAGCAGCGATGGGGTTAAGGGCTACGAGCAGTACTTC. Based on the CDR3 plus reference TRBV9 and TRBJ2-7, the full variable domain is DSGVTQTPKHLITATGQRVTLRCSPRSGDLSVYWYQQSLDQGLQFLIQYYNGEERAKGNILERFSAQQFPDLHSELNLSSLELGDSALYFCASSDGVKGYEQYFGPGTRLTVT.

A few counts support this clonotype. The rearrangement uses TRBV5-5 and TRBJ2-2; TRBD1 agrees at 9 bases. Trimming at V came to 4 bases and at J to 5 bases, leaving 6 bases not matched to a gene. Germline CDR1 and CDR2: SGHKS and YYEKEE (reference sequence). The CDR3 sequence is 15 residues long. The CDR3: CASSPGTGKTGELFF. The DNA for the CDR3 is TGTGCCAGCAGCCCCGGGACAGGGAAAACCGGGGAGCTGTTTTTT.

This clonotype was observed a handful of times. The chain links TRBV3-1 to TRBJ1-1, with TRBD1 as a possible D gene (6 bases). The CDR3 runs to 14 residues. The germline gives CDR1 LGHDT, CDR2 YNNKEL (reference sequence). The V gene lost 0 bases and the J gene lost 5 bases, with 10 bases spanning the gap. The CDR3 nucleotides are TGTGCCAGCAGCCAAGACGCAGGGGTTACTGAAGCTTTCTTT. This sequence encodes CASSQDAGVTEAFF.

This clonotype was detected only a few times. This chain connects TRBV7-8 to TRBJ1-5; D unclear. CDR1 SGHVS and CDR2 FQNEAQ come from the germline V gene. This CDR3 contains 16 residues. V dropped 5 bases and J dropped 1 base, with 15 bases sitting between them. CDR3 amino acids: CASSLGWGGSNQPQHF. CDR3 in DNA: TGTGCCAGCAGCCTAGGGTGGGGAGGAAGCAATCAGCCCCAGCATTTT.

This clonotype was seen a few times. The V call is TRBV13, the J call TRBJ2-7, with D perhaps matching TRBD1 or TRBD2 (6 bases each). V dropped 2 bases and J dropped 3 bases, with 11 bases sitting between them. The germline V gene has CDR1 PRHDT and CDR2 FYEKMQ (reference sequence). This CDR3 spans 14 amino acids. The CDR3 here is CASSLSGADYEQYF. CDR3 in DNA: TGTGCCAGCAGCTTATCGGGGGCCGACTACGAGCAGTACTTC.

The chain joins TRBV6-1 to TRBJ1-6, with D unclear. This CDR3 comprises 16 residues. With 0 bases removed from V and 6 bases from J, the gap between germline ends came to 12 bases. CDR1 is MNHNS, CDR2 SASEGT, per germline. Here the CDR3 DNA reads TGTGCCAGCAGTGAAGCGGTCAACTCGGTTAATTCACCCCTCCACTTT. The encoded protein is CASSEAVNSVNSPLHF.

The chain has TRBV24-1 and TRBJ2-3, with 9 nucleotides matching TRBD1. Trimming at V came to 2 bases and at J to 2 bases, leaving 10 bases not matched to a gene. This CDR3 region has 18 residues. From germline, CDR1 is KGHDR and CDR2 SFDVKD. Here the CDR3 DNA reads TGTGCCACCAGTGATTCGAAACACAGGGGGCCGCACACAGATACGCAGTATTTT. Amino acid sequence: CATSDSKHRGPHTDTQYF.

There are a few counts of this clonotype. This rearrangement joins TRBV12-3 or TRBV12-4 to TRBJ2-1; D unresolved. The CDR3 is 10 amino acids. Trimming removed 7 bases from V and 6 bases from J, with 4 bases in between. The CDR3 nucleotides read TGTGCCAGCACCCCCAATGAGCAGTTCTTC. It encodes CASTPNEQFF.

This sequence joins TRBV19 and TRBJ2-3; no definite D call. CDR3 length: 13 amino acids. V was clipped by 5 bases and J by 0 bases, with 6 bases between them. Per germline, CDR1 LNHDA and CDR2 SQIVND (reference sequence). The CDR3 protein is CASSRVSTDTQYF. The CDR3 DNA sequence: TGTGCCAGTAGTCGAGTGAGCACAGATACGCAGTATTTT.

This chain joins TRBV10-3 and TRBJ2-3; 10 bases line up with TRBD2. Germline V gene sequence: CDR1 ENHRY, CDR2 SYGVKD. Unmatched junction bases numbered 6, after V lost 4 bases and J lost 5 bases. The CDR3 sequence is 15 residues long. For the CDR3, the DNA is TGTGCCATCAGTGTTCTAGCGGGAGCAGAAGATACGCAGTATTTT. Encoded protein: CAISVLAGAEDTQYF.

The J gene is TRBJ1-4, the V gene TRBV24-1, with D unclear. Germline V CDR1 and CDR2: KGHDR, SFDVKD. Trimming took 3 bases from V and 8 from J, leaving 15 bases between them. This CDR3 is built from 15 residues. The CDR3 sequence: CATSDRDTLPEKLFF. In DNA form, the CDR3 reads TGTGCCACCAGTGATAGAGACACTTTACCGGAAAAACTGTTTTTT.

This chain uses TRBV6-6 with TRBJ1-2; a weak D match, TRBD1 (5 bases). V lost 8 bases, J lost 3 bases, and 16 bases lay in between. The CDR3 covers 14 residues. Germline V CDR1 and CDR2: MNHNY, SVGAGI (reference sequence). CDR3 sequence reads: CASAPGGFDYGYTF. The CDR3 nucleotides are TGTGCCAGCGCCCCCGGGGGGTTTGACTATGGCTACACCTTC.

This clonotype was observed a handful of times. V usage is TRBV6-5 and J usage is TRBJ2-3, with TRBD2 matching over 11 bases. From germline, CDR1 is MNHEY and CDR2 SVGAGI. J lost 4 bases, V lost 4 bases, and 7 bases had no gene match. This CDR3 has 16 amino acids. The CDR3 DNA sequence: TGTGCCAGCAGTTCGAAACTAGCGGGGGTGGCAGATACGCAGTATTTT. Protein: CASSSKLAGVADTQYF.

This chain joins TRBV2 and TRBJ2-3; a weak D match, TRBD1 (5 bases). The germline V gene encodes CDR1 SNHLY and CDR2 FYNNEI. This CDR3 region has 15 residues. V shed 8 bases and J shed 4 bases, with 19 bases lying between them. The CDR3 DNA reads TGTGCCAGCGTACCTGGGGCCCCGCAGGCAGATACGCAGTATTTT. It translates to CASVPGAPQADTQYF.